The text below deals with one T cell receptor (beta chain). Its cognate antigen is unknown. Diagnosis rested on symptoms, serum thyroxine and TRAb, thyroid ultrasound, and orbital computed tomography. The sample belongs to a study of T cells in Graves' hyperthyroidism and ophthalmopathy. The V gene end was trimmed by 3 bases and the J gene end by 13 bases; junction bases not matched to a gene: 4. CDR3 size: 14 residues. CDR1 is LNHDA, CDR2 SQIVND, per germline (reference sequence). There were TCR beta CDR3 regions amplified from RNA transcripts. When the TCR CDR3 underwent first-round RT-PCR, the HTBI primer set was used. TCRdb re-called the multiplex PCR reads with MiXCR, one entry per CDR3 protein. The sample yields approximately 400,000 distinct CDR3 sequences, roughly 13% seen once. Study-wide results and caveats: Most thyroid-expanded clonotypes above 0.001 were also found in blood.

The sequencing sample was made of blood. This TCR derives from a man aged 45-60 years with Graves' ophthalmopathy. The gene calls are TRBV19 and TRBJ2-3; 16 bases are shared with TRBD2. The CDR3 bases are TGTGCCAGTAGTATTGGGGGACTAGCGGGAGGGAAGTATTTT. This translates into CASSIGGLAGGKYF.